The 15 T cell receptor beta chains below were found in one sample sequenced in a study of long-term antiretroviral therapy in people with HIV. Samples were assayed with immunoSEQ v3.0 at survey level. Libraries were prepared by immunoSEQ multiplex PCR; TCRdb keeps only in-frame clonotypes and omits some of them. This sample has roughly 28,000 clones; about 90% occur once, and the top ten carry 3% to 4.5%. This specimen consisted of unsorted PBMCs, obtained 1.8 years after starting antiretroviral therapy. The receptors were sampled from a woman between 18 and 30 years old with HIV.

The V call is TRBV18, the J call TRBJ1-2; D not resolved. Germline values: CDR1 KGHSH, CDR2 LQKENI. The CDR3 runs 16 residues. Trimming shortened V by 2 bases and J by 3 bases, and 16 bases separated the two germline ends. CDR3 in amino acids: CASSPNPGGADYGYTF. Written as DNA, the CDR3 is TGTGCCAGCTCACCAAATCCGGGCGGCGCGGACTATGGCTACACCTTC.

This chain links TRBV27 with TRBJ2-1; 15 nucleotides match TRBD2. Germline lookup yields CDR1 MNHEY and CDR2 SMNVEV (reference sequence). V was clipped by 6 bases and J by 4 bases; unmatched bases: 4. The CDR3 loop spans 16 amino acids. The CDR3 DNA is TGTGCCAGCAGAGGGACTAGCGGGGGGTATTACAATGAGCAGTTCTTC. Protein: CASRGTSGGYYNEQFF.

This clone came up a few times. V and J are TRBV6-5 and TRBJ1-2; the D gene is possibly TRBD1 (5 bases). CDR1 MNHEY and CDR2 SVGAGI come from the germline V gene. Trimming took 7 bases from V and 3 from J, leaving 9 bases between them. CDR3 size: 12 residues. The CDR3 protein is CASTQGDYGYTF. As DNA, the CDR3 is TGTGCCAGCACTCAGGGAGACTATGGCTACACCTTC.

V gene TRBV7-2 combines with J gene TRBJ1-1, with TRBD1 as a possible D gene (5 bases). The CDR3 extends over 16 amino acids. The germline V gene has CDR1 SGHTA and CDR2 FQGNSA. V lost 1 base and J lost 1, with 13 bases in between. The CDR3 region is CASSLDWGGGNTEAFF. The CDR3 bases are TGTGCCAGCAGCTTAGATTGGGGGGGAGGGAACACTGAAGCTTTCTTT. The full variable domain, with the rest looked up from reference TRBV7-2 and TRBJ1-1, is GAGVSQSPSNKVTEKGKDVELRCDPISGHTALYWYRQSLGQGLEFLIYFQGNSAPDKSGLPSDRFSAERTGGSVSTLTIQRTQQEDSAVYLCASSLDWGGGNTEAFFGQGTRLTVV.

The rearrangement joins TRBV7-2 to TRBJ1-3, with TRBD1 matching 7 bases. Germline loops: CDR1 SGHTA, CDR2 FQGNSA. The CDR3 sequence is 16 residues long. Trimming took 0 bases from V and 3 from J; bases not matched to a gene: 5. In DNA form, the CDR3 reads TGTGCCAGCAGCTTAGCACGGACAGGCAGTGGAAACACCATATATTTT. As protein: CASSLARTGSGNTIYF.

This chain joins TRBV6-5 and TRBJ1-2; D is unclear. CDR1 is MNHEY, CDR2 SVGAGI, per germline. Trimming stripped 10 bases from V and 10 bases from J, with 19 bases between. CDR3 length equals 12 residues. The chain's CDR3 is CATLLGRHFYTF. CDR3 DNA: TGTGCCACCCTTCTCGGGAGGCACTTCTACACCTTC.

This clone was counted a single time. The J gene is TRBJ2-3, the V gene TRBV7-2; D might be TRBD1 or TRBD2, each matching 6 bases. This CDR3 is built from 16 residues. The V gene's germline CDR1 is SGHTA and CDR2 FQGNSA. V shed 0 bases and J shed 2 bases, with 12 bases lying between them. DNA for the CDR3: TGTGCCAGCAGCTTAGCAGGGGGGTATAACACAGATACGCAGTATTTT. Translated, it gives CASSLAGGYNTDTQYF.

J is TRBJ1-4 and V is TRBV27; D is unclear. The CDR3 is 13 amino acids. Germline values: CDR1 MNHEY, CDR2 SMNVEV (reference sequence). V was shortened by 1 base and J by 7 bases, with 7 bases between the two germline ends. CDR3 protein: CASSLWKGEKLFF. The CDR3 DNA follows: TGTGCCAGCAGTTTATGGAAGGGTGAAAAACTGTTTTTT.

V is TRBV6-1 and J is TRBJ2-2, with TRBD2 as a possible D gene (7 bases). CDR1 and CDR2 from the germline V gene are MNHNS and SASEGT. The CDR3 has 15 residues. CDR3 protein: CAGGASGTGTGELFF. In DNA, the CDR3 is TGTGCAGGGGGGGCTAGCGGTACGGGGACCGGGGAGCTGTTTTTT.

The chain joins TRBV7-9 to TRBJ2-3, with 7 nucleotides matching TRBD1. The junction had 4 bases not matched to a gene; V was cut back by 10 bases and J by 3 bases. The CDR3 is made up of 12 amino acids. Germline lookup yields CDR1 SEHNR and CDR2 FQNEAQ (reference sequence). The DNA for the CDR3 is TGTGCCACGGGACAGCAGACAGATACGCAGTATTTT. It encodes CATGQQTDTQYF.

This clone occurred once. The rearrangement joins TRBV4-3 to TRBJ2-1; TRBD2 matches at 9 bases. V gave up 0 bases and J gave up 5 bases; unmatched junction bases: 8. This CDR3 has 17 amino acids. Germline loops: CDR1 LGHNA, CDR2 YSLEER. The CDR3 DNA is TGCGCCAGCAGCCAAGACCCTAGCGGGACGCCCAACAATGAGCAGTTCTTC. This encodes CASSQDPSGTPNNEQFF.

The rearrangement joins TRBV18 to TRBJ2-1; possibly TRBD2 for D (5 bases). Germline V gene sequence: CDR1 KGHSH, CDR2 LQKENI. This CDR3 is 13 amino acids long. V dropped 5 bases and J dropped 6 bases, with 11 bases sitting between them. This CDR3 is CASSSPGSNEQFF. CDR3 DNA: TGTGCCAGCTCATCCCCGGGATCCAATGAGCAGTTCTTC.

The gene calls are TRBV10-3 and TRBJ2-4, with 9 bases that match TRBD2. The CDR3 sequence is 16 residues long. Germline assignment: CDR1 ENHRY and CDR2 SYGVKD. Losses at the gene ends were 3 bases for V and 3 bases for J; bases not matched to a gene: 6. In DNA, the CDR3 is TGTGCCATCAGTGACGGTCTAGCGGGAAACAAAAACATTCAGTACTTC. This sequence encodes CAISDGLAGNKNIQYF.

The J gene is TRBJ2-5, the V gene TRBV11-3; no definite D call. Germline lookup yields CDR1 SGHNT and CDR2 YENEEA. The CDR3 totals 13 residues. Trimming cost V 5 bases and J 4 bases, with 11 bases left between them. CDR3 nucleotides: TGTGCCAGCAGCCGTGGGGTGAGAGAGACCCAGTACTTC. Protein: CASSRGVRETQYF.

This chain links TRBV2 with TRBJ1-1; a weak D match, TRBD1 (5 bases). The germline CDR1 and CDR2 sequences are SNHLY and FYNNEI. The CDR3 length is 17 residues. The germline V and J ends were trimmed by 8 bases and 1 base, with 23 bases remaining between them. CDR3 coding DNA: TGTGCCAGCGGCCCCAACCCCAGCGGGGCGCGGAACACTGAAGCTTTCTTT. It encodes CASGPNPSGARNTEAFF.